This T cell receptor (beta chain) was captured by sequencing in a study of blood T cell repertoires in COVID-19. The wider study: Collection of acute and convalescent COVID-19 samples took place in the United States, Italy and Spain. The cDNA or gDNA used as material had been derived from T cells, B-cell-depleted T cells, or PBMCs.

Assay: immunoSEQ multiplex PCR; the TCRdb copy retains only in-frame clones and omits some. The sample lists approximately 200,000 clones; roughly four fifths were seen once. Donors were grouped by their self-reported clinical history. Cohort 3 donors were reported recovered after two negative PCRs, clearance, or symptom resolution. This sequence was found in a man between 60 and 75 years old who had recovered from COVID-19. Sequenced sample: PBMCs or T cells enriched from blood (not recorded which).

The CDR3 DNA sequence: TGTGCCAGCAGCAAAGAGACAGGGCGTAGCGAAAAACTGTTTTTT. It encodes CASSKETGRSEKLFF. The genes are TRBV7-8 and TRBJ1-4; TRBD1 matches 7 bases. This CDR3 region has 15 residues. Unmatched junction bases numbered 11, after V lost 5 bases and J lost 8 bases. Germline CDR1 and CDR2: SGHVS and FQNEAQ.